This TCR beta chain was profiled in a study of T cell changes during pregnancy in multiple sclerosis. This clone was seen a single time. V gave up 2 bases and J gave up 3 bases; unmatched junction bases: 3. Germline V gene sequence: CDR1 MDHEN, CDR2 SYDVKM. There are 14 residues in the CDR3. Profiled with immunoSEQ multiplex PCR; TCRdb holds only in-frame clones, not every one. The sample records some 87,000 clones, 85% to 95% being singletons. The starting material was peripheral blood, obtained in the first trimester of pregnancy. This chain joins TRBV28 and TRBJ2-7; 8 bases are shared with TRBD2. The origin of this receptor is a female donor with multiple sclerosis, enrolled in a pregnancy study. This CDR3 reads CASSLGTRYYEQYF. In nucleotides, the CDR3 is TGTGCCAGCAGTTTAGGGACTAGATACTACGAGCAGTACTTC.